A selection of T cell receptor beta chains follows, all from one sample in a study of T-cell memory formation after mild COVID-19. Each CDR3 protein is one row after TCRdb ran MiXCR on the 5' RACE reads. The profile covers a few hundred thousand distinct CDR3 sequences, with roughly 8.2% appearing a single time and approximately 23% taken by the ten largest. Sequenced material: PBMCs or a T cell subset sorted from them (not recorded which). The receptors derive from a man between 18 and 29 years old who had mild COVID-19 (a few samples of this study predate the infection). Cell type and time point are not known. CDR3s include the opening cysteine and the closing phenylalanine or tryptophan. The D gene is left open where the match is weak. Clone sizes are given selectively: once, few, many, or a class where the clone is expanded.

size	D	V	J	DNA	CDR3
many	.	TRBV4-1	TRBJ1-2	TGCGCCAGCAGCCACCTATACAAGGCGAACTATGGCTACACCTTC	CASSHLYKANYGYTF
.	TRBD1	TRBV5-1	TRBJ1-1	TGCGCCAGCAGCCAGGGACAGTCTGAAGCTTTCTTT	CASSQGQSEAFF
many	TRBD1	TRBV6-1	TRBJ1-1	TGTGCCAGCAGTGAAGAGGGAGGGGGCGCAGTCACTGAAGCTTTCTTT	CASSEEGGGAVTEAFF
.	.	TRBV27	TRBJ1-5	TGTGCCAGCAGTTTCGTCGGACAGACCTTACAGTCCCAGCATTTT	CASSFVGQTLQSQHF
.	TRBD1	TRBV4-2	TRBJ2-7	TGTGCCAGCAGCCATCTACCGGGACAGGGGTTAGGCGAGCAGTACTTC	CASSHLPGQGLGEQYF
many	TRBD1	TRBV5-5	TRBJ1-5	TGTGCCAGCAGCTTTGAGTCCGGGACAGCCCAGCATTTT	CASSFESGTAQHF
.	.	TRBV7-2	TRBJ2-3	TGTGCCAGCAGCTCGGGGCGGAAAGATACGCAGTATTTT	CASSSGRKDTQYF
few	TRBD1	TRBV5-6	TRBJ2-1	TGTGCCAGCAGCCGAATCCTGACCGGACAGGGGAATGAGCAGTTCTTC	CASSRILTGQGNEQFF
few	TRBD2	TRBV4-3	TRBJ2-1	TGCGCCAGCAGCCAAGGATCCAGCGGGGGGGCCATGAATGAGCAGTTCTTC	CASSQGSSGGAMNEQFF
few	.	TRBV12-3/TRBV12-4	TRBJ1-1	TGTGCCAGCACCCTCGTCGGGTTGAACACTGAAGCTTTCTTT	CASTLVGLNTEAFF
.	TRBD2	TRBV3-1	TRBJ2-2	TGTGCCAGCAGCCAAGTAGGCGGGAGCACCGGGGAGCTGTTTTTT	CASSQVGGSTGELFF
few	.	TRBV27	TRBJ2-6	TGTGCCAGCAGTCCCCGACGGAACTCTGGGGCCAACGTCCTGACTTTC	CASSPRRNSGANVLTF
few	.	TRBV24-1	TRBJ1-2	TGTGCCACCCTAGGAAGGACAGCGGGGAGCTATGGCTACACCTTC	CATLGRTAGSYGYTF
many	.	TRBV20-1	TRBJ2-1	TGCAGTGCTACCCGCTCCTACAATGAGCAGTTCTTC	CSATRSYNEQFF
.	TRBD1	TRBV27	TRBJ1-5	TGTGCCAGCAGCCCGAGGACAGGGGAGGTCTATAGCAATCAGCCCCAGCATTTT	CASSPRTGEVYSNQPQHF
.	TRBD1	TRBV6-2/TRBV6-3	TRBJ1-1	TGTGCCAGCTTTACAGGGGGCTTCATGAACACTGAAGCTTTCTTT	CASFTGGFMNTEAFF
once	.	TRBV9	TRBJ2-4	TGTGCCAGCAGCGCAGGTGGCATTCAGTACTTC	CASSAGGIQYF
few	.	TRBV5-1	TRBJ1-6	TGCGCCAGCAGCACCGAAAATTCACCCCTCCACTTT	CASSTENSPLHF
.	.	TRBV19	TRBJ1-1	TGTGCCAGTAGTTGGGGGCGAACTGAAGCTTTCTTT	CASSWGRTEAFF
many	TRBD2	TRBV5-1	TRBJ2-5	TGCGCCAGCAGCTGGGGGGGGTACCAAGAGACCCAGTACTTC	CASSWGGYQETQYF
.	.	TRBV7-3	TRBJ1-1	TGTGCCAGCAGCGCTACAGGGAGCGACACTGAAGCTTTCTTT	CASSATGSDTEAFF
few	TRBD1	TRBV27	TRBJ2-7	TGTGCCAGCAGTTTAGACAGGGCTCTCTCCGAGCAGTACTTC	CASSLDRALSEQYF
few	TRBD2	TRBV7-9	TRBJ2-4	TGTGCCAGCAGCTTAGAGGGAGGGTTAAACATTCAGTACTTC	CASSLEGGLNIQYF
.	TRBD1	TRBV9	TRBJ1-2	TGTGCCAGCAGCGTACAAAGCTCGCAGGGGGAGATTCGTGGCTACACCTTC	CASSVQSSQGEIRGYTF
many	TRBD1	TRBV7-2	TRBJ2-6	TGTGCCAGCAGCTTATACGGGACAGGGTTCTCTGGGGCCAACGTCCTGACTTTC	CASSLYGTGFSGANVLTF
many	TRBD2	TRBV7-6	TRBJ2-7	TGTGCCAGCAGCTTATCCGGCGGGGGGCAGTACGAGCAGTACTTC	CASSLSGGGQYEQYF
few	.	TRBV11-2	TRBJ1-1	TGTGCCAGCAGCTTAGGAGGGGCCAACATGAACACTGAAGCTTTCTTT	CASSLGGANMNTEAFF
few	.	TRBV7-8	TRBJ2-7	TGTGCCAGCAGCTTAGGTGAAATGTACGAGCAGTACTTC	CASSLGEMYEQYF
many	TRBD2	TRBV2	TRBJ2-3	TGTGCCAGCAGTGTCGGGCGGGGGGGCACAGATACGCAGTATTTT	CASSVGRGGTDTQYF
many	.	TRBV25-1	TRBJ2-1	TGTGCCAGCAGTGAATTCCGGGGGAGAAACAATGAGCAGTTCTTC	CASSEFRGRNNEQFF
.	TRBD2	TRBV5-1	TRBJ2-2	TGCGCCAGCAGCTCTGGACTAGCGTTGGGGTCGAACACCGGGGAGCTGTTTTTT	CASSSGLALGSNTGELFF
few	TRBD2	TRBV20-1	TRBJ2-1	TGCAGTAGTAGCGGGGGGGCAGGTGAGCAGTTCTTC	CSSSGGAGEQFF
few	TRBD2	TRBV7-8	TRBJ2-5	TGTGCCAGCAGCTCAGCGGGGGGCCAGGGGGTGTTAGAGACCCAGTACTTC	CASSSAGGQGVLETQYF
few	TRBD2	TRBV5-4	TRBJ2-3	TGTGCCAGCAGCTTGTTCGGGAGGGTTGCAGATACGCAGTATTTT	CASSLFGRVADTQYF
many	.	TRBV12-3/TRBV12-4	TRBJ2-5	TGTGCCAGCCATCGGGGGTCCTATCAGGGTTCGGGGAGAAAAGAGACCCAGTACTTC	CASHRGSYQGSGRKETQYF
.	.	TRBV7-6	TRBJ2-5	TGTGCCAGCAGCTTAGTTGGCTCGTTAGAGACCCAGTACTTC	CASSLVGSLETQYF
many	TRBD1	TRBV7-2	TRBJ1-5	TGTGCCAGCAGCGCAGGACAGGGTCAGCCCCAGCATTTT	CASSAGQGQPQHF
.	TRBD1	TRBV6-2/TRBV6-3	TRBJ2-7	TGTGCCAGCAGTTACTCGATCAGGGGGAGATCCTACGAGCAGTACTTC	CASSYSIRGRSYEQYF
.	TRBD1	TRBV10-2	TRBJ1-3	TGCGCCAGCAGGTCCGGGACAGGGGGCCTCTCGGGTGGAAACACCATATATTTT	CASRSGTGGLSGGNTIYF
few	TRBD1	TRBV6-5	TRBJ1-3	TGTGCCAGCAGTCCCCAACAGGGGCTCTACTCTGGAAACACCATATATTTT	CASSPQQGLYSGNTIYF
.	.	TRBV29-1	TRBJ2-7	TGCAGCGTTTTTATGGGGGCCACCTACGAGCAGTACTTC	CSVFMGATYEQYF
few	.	TRBV5-1	TRBJ2-7	TGCGCCAGCAGCTTGCGGCAGGGAGGCTACGAGCAGTACTTC	CASSLRQGGYEQYF
many	.	TRBV3-1	TRBJ2-5	TGTGCCAGCAGCCGGACTGAGGGGGAAGAGACCCAGTACTTC	CASSRTEGEETQYF
many	.	TRBV6-2/TRBV6-3	TRBJ2-5	TGTGCCAGCAGTTTGGGATCCGGGGCCGAAGAGACCCAGTACTTC	CASSLGSGAEETQYF
many	.	TRBV7-2	TRBJ1-6	TGTGCCAGCAGCCCAGGGGTAGGGGCGGCTTCACCCCTCCACTTT	CASSPGVGAASPLHF
few	TRBD1	TRBV7-2	TRBJ1-5	TGTGCCAGCAGATCCGGGACAGTCAATCAGCCCCAGCATTTT	CASRSGTVNQPQHF
.	.	TRBV6-5	TRBJ1-1	TGTGCCAGCATAACCGGTAGGGGGTTGGACACTGAAGCTTTCTTT	CASITGRGLDTEAFF
.	TRBD1	TRBV5-1	TRBJ1-3	TGCGCCAGCAGCTCAGGACAGGCTAGCTCTGGAAACACCATATATTTT	CASSSGQASSGNTIYF
.	.	TRBV7-2	TRBJ1-4	TGTGCCAGCAGCTTACGGCAGATTTCAGAAAAACTGTTTTTT	CASSLRQISEKLFF
few	.	TRBV7-8	TRBJ1-1	TGTGCCAGCAGCCCAGCAGGGGCGGGAGCTTTCTTT	CASSPAGAGAFF
few	.	TRBV4-2	TRBJ1-3	TGTGCCAGCAGCCAAGAGTTAGTTCGCTCTGGAAACACCATATATTTT	CASSQELVRSGNTIYF
few	TRBD2	TRBV6-1	TRBJ2-1	TGTGCCAGCAGGGGGATGACTAGCGGCACCTACAATGAGCAGTTCTTC	CASRGMTSGTYNEQFF